The text below deals with one T cell receptor beta chain. This entry belongs to a study of PD-1 blockade in classical Hodgkin lymphoma. The V end lost 4 bases, the J end lost 7 bases, and 14 bases lay between the germline ends. Germline CDR1 is SGDLS and CDR2 is YYNGEE. The CDR3 spans 14 residues. Only in-frame clones appear in the TCRdb table, and some are missing; sequencing was by immunoSEQ multiplex PCR. The table lists approximately 34,000 clones, roughly 82% of them singletons. Each and every patient relapsed after autologous stem cell transplantation, and patients got differing brentuximab vedotin exposure.

The chain employs TRBV9 and TRBJ1-4; D uncertain. The TCR was taken from a human donor with classical Hodgkin lymphoma. Sample: peripheral blood mononuclear cells (PBMCs), taken at baseline. The CDR3 DNA sequence: TGTGCCAGCAGCCGCGGGAGGGTCGGTGAAAAACTGTTTTTT. Its translation: CASSRGRVGEKLFF.